Here is one T cell receptor (beta chain) with its context. Antigen specificity is unknown. Assay runs were performed at deep level. Using immunoSEQ multiplex PCR, the repertoire was profiled, and TCRdb retains in-frame clones only, with some absent. The sample yields fewer than 1.4 million clones, about 80% seen once. The entry originates in a study of shared clonotypes between healthy human individuals. Across the whole study: Ranging from 18 to 49 in age, donors were two women and a few men. Findings and caveats of the study: Some naive CD4 clonotypes, roughly 4.5%, turned up in common across a handful of donors. Rarefaction revealed incomplete sorted-subset sequencing despite large depth.

The germline CDR1 and CDR2 sequences are SGHVS and FQNEAQ. V lost 5 bases and J lost 4, with 17 bases in between. The CDR3 spans 15 residues. Sample: memory CD4+ T cells from PBMCs. The subset was: CD45RA-negative fraction. This TCR was recovered from a man between 18 and 35 years old in good health. Some clones in this sample may be carry-over from other donors' samples. The chain employs TRBV7-8 and TRBJ1-2, with D unresolved. The CDR3 nucleotides are TGTGCCAGCAGCCCACAAGGGCCTCTCTCCTATGGCTACACCTTC. Its translation: CASSPQGPLSYGYTF.